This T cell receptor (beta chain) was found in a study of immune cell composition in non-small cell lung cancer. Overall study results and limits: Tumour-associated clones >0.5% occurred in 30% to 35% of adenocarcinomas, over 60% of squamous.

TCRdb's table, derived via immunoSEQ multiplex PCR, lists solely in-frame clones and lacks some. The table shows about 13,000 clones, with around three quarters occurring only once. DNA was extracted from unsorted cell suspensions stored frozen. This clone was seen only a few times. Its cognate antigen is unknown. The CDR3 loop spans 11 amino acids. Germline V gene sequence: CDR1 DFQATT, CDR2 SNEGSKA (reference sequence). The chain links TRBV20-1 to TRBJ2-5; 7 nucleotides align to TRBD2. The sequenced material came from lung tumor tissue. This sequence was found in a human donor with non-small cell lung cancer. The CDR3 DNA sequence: TGCAGCTTCAGGCGGGAGGAGACCCAGTACTTC. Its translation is CSFRREETQYF.